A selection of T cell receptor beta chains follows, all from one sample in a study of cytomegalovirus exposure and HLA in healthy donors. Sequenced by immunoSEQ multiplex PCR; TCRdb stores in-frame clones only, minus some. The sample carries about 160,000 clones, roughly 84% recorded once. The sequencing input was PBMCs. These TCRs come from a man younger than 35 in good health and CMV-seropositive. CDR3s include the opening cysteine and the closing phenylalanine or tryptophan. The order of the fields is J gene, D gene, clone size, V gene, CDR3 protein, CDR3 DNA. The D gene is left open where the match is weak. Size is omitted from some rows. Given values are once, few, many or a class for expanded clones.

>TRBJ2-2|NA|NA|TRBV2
CASKSVGELFF
TGTGCCAGCAAAAGCGTCGGGGAGCTGTTTTTT
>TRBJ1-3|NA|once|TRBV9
CASSRTVGGTNGDTIYF
TGTGCCAGCAGCAGAACGGTAGGGGGGACTAATGGAGACACCATATATTTT
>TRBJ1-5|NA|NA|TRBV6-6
CASRAGDQPQHF
TGTGCCAGCAGAGCGGGAGATCAGCCCCAGCATTTT
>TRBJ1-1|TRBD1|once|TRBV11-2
CASSSGGAVVFF
TGTGCCAGCAGCTCAGGGGGCGCGGTAGTTTTCTTT
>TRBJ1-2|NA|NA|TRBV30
CAWSGTVNYGYTF
TGTGCCTGGAGTGGGACAGTGAACTATGGCTACACCTTC
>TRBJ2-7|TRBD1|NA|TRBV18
CASSPGTVEIEQYF
TGTGCCAGCTCTCCCGGGACAGTTGAGATCGAGCAGTACTTC
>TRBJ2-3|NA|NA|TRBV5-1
CASSPGAGASGTDTQYF
TGCGCCAGCAGCCCGGGGGCGGGGGCTAGCGGCACAGATACGCAGTATTTT
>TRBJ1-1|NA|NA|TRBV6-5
CASSRTGSLNTEAFF
TGTGCCAGCAGTAGAACAGGGTCCTTAAACACTGAAGCTTTCTTT
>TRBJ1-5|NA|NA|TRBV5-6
CASSLGGFSNQPQHF
TGTGCCAGCAGCTTAGGGGGTTTCAGCAATCAGCCCCAGCATTTT
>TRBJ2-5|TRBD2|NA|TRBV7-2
CASRRGEETQYF
TGTGCCAGCAGGCGGGGGGAAGAGACCCAGTACTTC
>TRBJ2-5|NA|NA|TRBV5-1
CASSSATAIQETQYF
TGCGCCAGCAGTTCTGCTACAGCAATCCAAGAGACCCAGTACTTC
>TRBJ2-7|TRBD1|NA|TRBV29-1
CSGTGDYEQYF
TGCAGCGGGACAGGGGATTACGAGCAGTACTTC
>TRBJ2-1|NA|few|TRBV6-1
CASSEGQVPMRQFF
TGTGCCAGCAGTGAAGGACAGGTCCCAATGCGGCAGTTCTTC
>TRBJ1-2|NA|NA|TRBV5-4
CASSLERGVGGYTF
TGTGCCAGCAGCTTGGAACGGGGGGTGGGGGGCTACACCTTC
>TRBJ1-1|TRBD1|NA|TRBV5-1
CASSRGQSTEAFF
TGCGCCAGCAGCAGGGGGCAGAGCACTGAAGCTTTCTTT
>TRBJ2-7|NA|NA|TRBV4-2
CASSQEALPLRGYEQYF
TGTGCCAGCAGCCAAGAGGCACTCCCTCTGCGGGGCTACGAGCAGTACTTC